Listed below are T cell receptor beta chains from one sample, sequenced in a study of T cell repertoires in cytomegalovirus infection. These TCRs' antigens remain unknown. One entry per CDR3 protein results from TCRdb running MiXCR on the reads. The data contain about 7,500 distinct CDR3 sequences, around 50% of them singletons. Material for sequencing was PBMCs, sequenced either directly or after in vitro stimulation (not recorded which). The receptors here all came from a human donor in good health (CMV status not recorded). Some clones in this sample may be carry-over from other donors' samples. Both conserved end residues are trimmed from each CDR3.

V gene: TRBV20-1; J gene: TRBJ1-5; CDR3 protein: SSEAWAGEQPQP
V gene: TRBV14; J gene: TRBJ2-1; CDR3 protein: ASSHLGPTYNEQF
V gene: TRBV27; J gene: TRBJ1-2; CDR3 protein: ASSLSRSYGYT
V gene: TRBV6-1; J gene: TRBJ2-7; CDR3 protein: ASSGLEDHYEQY
V gene: TRBV5-4; J gene: TRBJ1-6; CDR3 protein: ASSRGGAPNSPLH
V gene: TRBV7-2; J gene: TRBJ2-7; CDR3 protein: ASSNDRTLGEQY
V gene: TRBV28; J gene: TRBJ1-3; CDR3 protein: ASSLYPGFTGNTIY
V gene: TRBV12-3/TRBV12-4; J gene: TRBJ2-7; CDR3 protein: ASSCPDRGPYEQY
V gene: TRBV7-2; J gene: TRBJ2-7; CDR3 protein: ASSLEGSSGAPYEQY
V gene: TRBV7-2; J gene: TRBJ2-5; CDR3 protein: ASSQGQGGETQY
V gene: TRBV6-1; J gene: TRBJ1-2; CDR3 protein: ASRVYGGYT
V gene: TRBV6-6; J gene: TRBJ2-2; CDR3 protein: ASSTGELF
V gene: TRBV29-1; J gene: TRBJ2-1; CDR3 protein: SACARGAGIIAENEQF
V gene: TRBV4-2; J gene: TRBJ1-2; CDR3 protein: ASSQAGVDRVELILKLNYGYT
V gene: TRBV7-9; J gene: TRBJ2-3; CDR3 protein: ASSLKRNSGASTDTQY
V gene: TRBV5-5; J gene: TRBJ1-2; CDR3 protein: ASSPEGSYGYT
V gene: TRBV7-6; J gene: TRBJ2-1; CDR3 protein: ASSFRNNEQF
V gene: TRBV7-9; J gene: TRBJ1-5; CDR3 protein: ASSQDRGQPQH
V gene: TRBV7-9; J gene: TRBJ2-1; CDR3 protein: ASSLRGESSYNEQC
V gene: TRBV7-3; J gene: TRBJ2-7; CDR3 protein: ASIPGQTFYEKY
V gene: TRBV28; J gene: TRBJ2-7; CDR3 protein: ASKGPTSYEQY
V gene: TRBV3-1; J gene: TRBJ2-1; CDR3 protein: ASSLGLAYNEQF
V gene: TRBV9; J gene: TRBJ1-2; CDR3 protein: ASSVEGGTGVGT
V gene: TRBV10-3; J gene: TRBJ2-7; CDR3 protein: AISRDRESYEQY
V gene: TRBV29-1; J gene: TRBJ1-2; CDR3 protein: SVENCGGIANYGYT
V gene: TRBV7-3; J gene: TRBJ2-2; CDR3 protein: ASSLRPDPAIELF
V gene: TRBV7-2; J gene: TRBJ2-2; CDR3 protein: ASSSNSGELF
V gene: TRBV6-2/TRBV6-3; J gene: TRBJ1-1; CDR3 protein: ASSQGRQAF
V gene: TRBV29-1; J gene: TRBJ2-7; CDR3 protein: SVEDGGTSYEQY
V gene: TRBV27; J gene: TRBJ2-7; CDR3 protein: ARSEGSSYEMY
V gene: TRBV7-3; J gene: TRBJ2-5; CDR3 protein: ASSLGTGGGETQY
V gene: TRBV27; J gene: TRBJ1-5; CDR3 protein: ALSAGSGHPHH
V gene: TRBV27; J gene: TRBJ2-2; CDR3 protein: ASSNGQGGELF
V gene: TRBV10-3; J gene: TRBJ2-5; CDR3 protein: AIRVREEEETQY
V gene: TRBV11-2; J gene: TRBJ2-7; CDR3 protein: ASSPGTSGRSEQY
V gene: TRBV7-9; J gene: TRBJ2-1; CDR3 protein: ASIFLGLSTNNEQF
V gene: TRBV7-6; J gene: TRBJ2-1; CDR3 protein: ASSPSSGGRRNEQF
V gene: TRBV7-8; J gene: TRBJ2-5; CDR3 protein: ASSGSRPVETQY
V gene: TRBV7-2; J gene: TRBJ1-6; CDR3 protein: ASSFWGLPLH
V gene: TRBV27; J gene: TRBJ2-3; CDR3 protein: ASHGETQY
V gene: TRBV7-8; J gene: TRBJ2-5; CDR3 protein: ASSLFWETQY
V gene: TRBV7-9; J gene: TRBJ2-1; CDR3 protein: SISLLGISSYNEQF